Each of the 31 T cell receptor beta chains below was sequenced from the same sample in a study of T cells in Graves' hyperthyroidism and ophthalmopathy. What was amplified from RNA transcripts were TCR beta CDR3 regions. TCR CDR3 underwent first-round RT-PCR with the HTBI primer set. Each CDR3 protein is one row after TCRdb ran MiXCR on the multiplex PCR reads. The data contain approximately 600,000 distinct CDR3 sequences, roughly 15% of them singletons. What was sequenced was blood. All receptors come from a woman aged 40-49 years with Graves' ophthalmopathy.

This clonotype was counted many times. V gene TRBV15 combines with J gene TRBJ1-2; 9 positions match TRBD1. Germline V lookup: CDR1 LNHNV, CDR2 YYDKDF (reference sequence). CDR3 length: 16 residues. V lost 0 bases to trimming and J lost 7 bases; unmatched junction nucleotides: 9. Here the CDR3 reads CATSRDRGTGLRGYTF. CDR3 coding DNA: TGTGCCACCAGCAGAGATCGGGGGACAGGGTTGCGTGGCTACACCTTC.

In this sample, this clonotype turned up many times. V and J are TRBV9 and TRBJ1-2; D may be TRBD1 (6 bases). Trimming took off 4 bases at V and 0 bases at J, with 10 bases between the two ends. From germline, CDR1 is SGDLS and CDR2 YYNGEE. The CDR3 length is 14 residues. The CDR3 region has the DNA TGTGCCAGCAGCAAACAGGGACCTAACTATGGCTACACCTTC. Translated: CASSKQGPNYGYTF.

This clonotype has ten or more counts. The rearrangement uses TRBV30 and TRBJ2-5, with unresolved D. The CDR3 extends over 16 amino acids. Trimming pared 0 bases from V and 3 bases from J, leaving 17 bases between. The germline gives CDR1 GTSNPN, CDR2 SVGIG (reference sequence). In nucleotides, the CDR3 is TGTGCCTGGAGTGTGACTTGGTTTTCCAACGAAGAGACCCAGTACTTC. It codes for CAWSVTWFSNEETQYF.

At least ten counts were recorded for this clonotype. This chain joins TRBV27 and TRBJ2-6; tentative D call: TRBD1 (5 bases). CDR3 length equals 16 residues. The germline V gene encodes CDR1 MNHEY and CDR2 SMNVEV (reference sequence). V dropped 8 bases and J dropped 4 bases, with 18 bases sitting between them. CDR3 residues: CASRQLSTAGANVLTF. CDR3 sequence (DNA): TGTGCCAGCCGACAGCTTTCAACGGCAGGGGCCAACGTCCTGACTTTC.

Ten or more counts support this clonotype. V gene TRBV6-2 or TRBV6-3 combines with J gene TRBJ2-7, with no clear D. The germline gives CDR1 MNHEY, CDR2 SVGEGT. The length of the CDR3 is 14 residues. Trimming stripped 5 bases from V and 0 bases from J, with 11 bases between. The CDR3 sequence is CASSDQDLSYEQYF. CDR3 coding DNA: TGTGCCAGCAGTGACCAGGACCTCTCCTACGAGCAGTACTTC.

There are many counts of this clonotype. J is TRBJ1-5 and V is TRBV19; no clear D. The V gene lost 1 base and the J gene lost 0 bases, with 7 bases spanning the gap. CDR1 LNHDA and CDR2 SQIVND come from the germline V gene (reference sequence). The CDR3 is 15 residues long. The CDR3 protein is CASSIVRDSNQPQHF. The CDR3 bases are TGTGCCAGTAGTATAGTAAGGGATAGCAATCAGCCCCAGCATTTT.

This clonotype was observed at least ten times. The chain combines TRBV2 with TRBJ2-4; 11 nucleotides align to TRBD1. The CDR3 is 14 residues long. Germline-derived CDR1 and CDR2 are SNHLY and FYNNEI. The J segment lost 8 bases and the V segment lost 6 bases, leaving 6 bases of the junction unmatched. The CDR3: CASRDRTGGHIQYF. The CDR3 DNA is TGTGCCAGCAGAGATCGGACAGGGGGCCACATTCAGTACTTC.

This clonotype appeared many times. The V and J genes are TRBV27 and TRBJ2-7, with 13 bases lining up with TRBD2. With 6 bases clipped from V and 6 bases from J, the junction kept 11 bases outside the gene matches. The CDR3 spans 16 residues. CDR1 MNHEY and CDR2 SMNVEV come from the germline V gene (reference sequence). CDR3 protein: CASRAGAGLAGTEQYF. The CDR3 DNA sequence: TGTGCCAGCAGGGCTGGGGCGGGACTAGCGGGAACCGAGCAGTACTTC.

This clonotype was counted between two and nine times. The gene calls are TRBV14 and TRBJ1-1; no firm D call. Per the germline V gene, CDR1 is SGHDN and CDR2 is FVKESK. V dropped 0 bases and J dropped 4 bases, with 18 bases sitting between them. The CDR3 consists of 17 residues. CDR3 nucleotide sequence: TGTGCCAGCAGCCAAGATAAGTTTCCAGGTTTGGTCACTGAAGCTTTCTTT. This codes for CASSQDKFPGLVTEAFF.

A note on this clonotype: One end of the junction varies from germline; a read error may be responsible. V gene TRBV20-1 combines with J gene TRBJ2-7; 13 bases map to TRBD2. The germline V gene has CDR1 DFQATT and CDR2 SNEGSKA (reference sequence). The CDR3 runs 14 residues. The CDR3 loop reads CSAGLAGSSYGQYF. The CDR3 nucleotides read TGCAGTGCGGGACTAGCGGGGAGCTCCTACGGGCAGTACTTC.

The CDR3 protein is CASSARVPYEQYF. DNA for the CDR3: TGTGCCAGCAGCGCAAGGGTACCTTACGAGCAGTACTTC. J is TRBJ2-7 and V is TRBV12-3 or TRBV12-4, with unresolved D. V dropped 6 bases and J dropped 4 bases, with 13 bases sitting between them. The CDR3 is made up of 13 amino acids.

This clonotype appeared many times. V usage is TRBV11-1 and J usage is TRBJ1-2, with 7 bases fitting TRBD1. J gave up 0 bases and V 2 bases, and 6 bases lay outside the gene matches. This CDR3 is built from 16 residues. Germline-derived CDR1 and CDR2 are SGHAT and FQDESV (reference sequence). CDR3 amino acids: CASSLQRDRPNYGYTF. The CDR3 DNA reads as TGTGCCAGCAGCTTACAACGGGACAGACCTAACTATGGCTACACCTTC.

This clonotype has only a few counts. CDR3 coding DNA: TGTGCCAGCAGCCCAGGACTAGCGGGGTCCTTCTCTGGGGCCAACGTCCTGACTTTC. It encodes CASSPGLAGSFSGANVLTF. The chain is built from TRBV11-3 and TRBJ2-6, with TRBD2 identical over 12 bases. Per germline, CDR1 SGHNT and CDR2 YENEEA. CDR3 length: 19 amino acids. V lost 5 bases and J lost 0; bases outside the gene matches: 8.

This clonotype was seen many times. The chain carries TRBV10-3 and TRBJ2-7; unclear D gene. Trimming removed 5 bases from V and 2 bases from J, with 10 bases in between. Germline lookup yields CDR1 ENHRY and CDR2 SYGVKD. This CDR3 is 13 amino acids long. In DNA, the CDR3 is TGTGCCATCAGTAAAGGCAGAGCCTACGAGCAGTACTTC. Translated: CAISKGRAYEQYF.

This clonotype was recorded at least ten times. The chain recombines TRBV27 with TRBJ2-5; a weak D match, TRBD1 (5 bases). Germline values: CDR1 MNHEY, CDR2 SMNVEV (reference sequence). Trimming shortened V by 8 bases and J by 0 bases, and 7 bases separated the two germline ends. The CDR3 is made up of 12 amino acids. In DNA, the CDR3 is TGTGCCAGCGGGGCGGACCAAGAGACCCAGTACTTC. It codes for CASGADQETQYF.

This clonotype was observed many times. The chain is built from TRBV19 and TRBJ1-1, with D perhaps TRBD1 (6 bases). CDR3 length: 17 residues. Germline CDR1 is LNHDA and CDR2 is SQIVND (reference sequence). V shed 7 bases and J shed 2 bases, with 23 bases lying between them. CDR3 coding DNA: TGTGCCAGTAACCCCTTACAGGGAATTGGACGAAACACTGAAGCTTTCTTT. This encodes CASNPLQGIGRNTEAFF. The full variable domain, with the rest looked up from reference TRBV19 and TRBJ1-1, is DGGITQSPKYLFRKEGQNVTLSCEQNLNHDAMYWYRQDPGQGLRLIYYSQIVNDFQKGDIAEGYSVSREKKESFPLTVTSAQKNPTAFYLCASNPLQGIGRNTEAFFGQGTRLTVV.

The chain joins TRBV6-4 to TRBJ2-5; no clear D gene. V gave up 6 bases and J gave up 0 bases, with 8 bases separating them. This CDR3 spans 13 amino acids. The germline CDR1 and CDR2 sequences are MRHNA and SNTAGT. The CDR3 reads CASSWYNQETQYF. DNA of the CDR3: TGTGCCAGCAGCTGGTATAACCAAGAGACCCAGTACTTC.

In this sample, this clonotype turned up many times. V gene TRBV12-5 combines with J gene TRBJ2-5; 10 bases agree with TRBD2. The CDR3 runs 19 residues. Losses at the gene ends were 1 base for V and 4 bases for J; bases not matched to a gene: 15. CDR1 is LGHNT, CDR2 FRNRAP, per germline. Written as DNA, the CDR3 is TGTGCTAGTGGTTTGGGAATCAGCGGGAGGGCCCTAGGTGGAGAGACCCAGTACTTC. Protein: CASGLGISGRALGGETQYF.

This clonotype showed up many times. V gene TRBV7-8 combines with J gene TRBJ2-5; tentative D call: TRBD1 (5 bases). Looked up from germline, CDR1 is SGHVS and CDR2 is FQNEAQ. Trimming took 5 bases from V and 2 from J, leaving 24 bases between them. The CDR3 loop spans 18 amino acids. The CDR3 spells CASSPDSFSSDLQETQYF. The CDR3 region has the DNA TGTGCCAGCAGCCCCGACAGCTTTTCCAGCGACTTGCAAGAGACCCAGTACTTC.

This clonotype was seen repeatedly, ten times or more. The chain employs TRBV12-3 or TRBV12-4 and TRBJ1-1, with D unclear. Trimming took 3 bases from V and 4 from J, leaving 15 bases between them. This CDR3 has 15 residues. The CDR3 sequence is CASSFSIWGTTEAFF. In DNA form, the CDR3 reads TGTGCCAGCAGTTTTAGTATCTGGGGAACCACTGAAGCTTTCTTT.

The chain employs TRBV6-5 and TRBJ2-5, with 12 bases matching TRBD2. In germline, CDR1 is MNHEY, CDR2 SVGAGI. The J segment lost 5 bases and the V segment lost 4 bases, leaving 5 bases of the junction unmatched. The CDR3 spans 15 residues. CDR3 residues: CASSFGLAGLETQYF. The CDR3 DNA reads as TGTGCCAGCAGTTTCGGACTAGCGGGACTGGAGACCCAGTACTTC.

This clonotype has ten or more counts. V usage is TRBV2 and J usage is TRBJ2-7, with D perhaps TRBD1 (5 bases). This CDR3 is built from 14 residues. The germline V gene encodes CDR1 SNHLY and CDR2 FYNNEI. The ends were cut back, 6 bases at V and 2 bases at J, with 14 bases in the middle. CDR3 in amino acids: CASSRQIQTYEQYF. The CDR3 bases are TGTGCCAGCAGCCGACAGATACAAACCTACGAGCAGTACTTC.

At least ten counts were recorded for this clonotype. The chain uses TRBV29-1 and TRBJ1-6; unclear D gene. CDR3 size: 13 residues. The germline V gene has CDR1 SQVTM and CDR2 ANQGSEA. The V end lost 5 bases, the J end lost 7 bases, and 12 bases lay between the germline ends. The CDR3 sequence is CSVLEGINSPLHF. The CDR3 DNA sequence: TGCAGCGTTCTTGAGGGAATCAATTCACCCCTCCACTTT.

This clonotype has ten or more counts. V usage is TRBV6-5 and J usage is TRBJ2-7; D assignment may be TRBD1 or TRBD2 (6 bases each). V lost 2 bases to trimming and J lost 2 bases, with 16 bases between them. The CDR3 runs to 16 residues. Germline V lookup: CDR1 MNHEY, CDR2 SVGAGI. This CDR3 is CASSYLGQGTPYEQYF. CDR3 nucleotides: TGTGCCAGCAGTTACCTTGGGCAGGGGACTCCCTACGAGCAGTACTTC.

This clonotype has a count of ten or more. This chain links TRBV6-2 or TRBV6-3 with TRBJ1-2; 7 bases line up with TRBD1. In germline, CDR1 is MNHEY, CDR2 SVGEGT. This CDR3 is 15 amino acids long. V lost 7 bases and J lost 7; bases outside the gene matches: 15. CDR3 DNA: TGTGCCAGCACGCAGGACAGGAGGGGGCTTCGTGGCTACACCTTC. It specifies CASTQDRRGLRGYTF.

This clonotype was picked up many times. This sequence joins TRBV12-3 or TRBV12-4 and TRBJ2-7; D could derive from TRBD1 or TRBD2 (5 bases each). Deletions cut 4 bases from V and 0 bases from J, with 16 bases between. This CDR3 has 16 amino acids. CDR3 nucleotide sequence: TGTGCCAGCAGTTCCTCCGGGACGGTAAGCTCCTACGAGCAGTACTTC. This encodes CASSSSGTVSSYEQYF.

This clonotype was picked up many times. CDR3 amino acids: CASSPTSGSGEQYF. The CDR3 DNA reads as TGTGCCAGCAGCCCGACTAGCGGGAGTGGCGAGCAGTACTTC. The rearrangement uses TRBV7-2 and TRBJ2-7, with TRBD2 matching 12 bases. Unmatched junction bases numbered 5, after V lost 5 bases and J lost 6 bases. This CDR3 contains 14 residues. Germline V gene sequence: CDR1 SGHTA, CDR2 FQGNSA.

The CDR3 region is CSAYGAQGNTIYF. In DNA form, the CDR3 reads TGCAGTGCTTACGGGGCGCAAGGAAACACCATATATTTT. This chain connects TRBV20-1 to TRBJ1-3; the D gene is possibly TRBD1 (5 bases). CDR1 is DFQATT and CDR2 is SNEGSKA in the germline V gene (reference sequence). V lost 5 bases to trimming and J lost 4 bases, with 12 bases between them. The CDR3 loop spans 13 amino acids.

The V call is TRBV9, the J call TRBJ1-1; D is perhaps TRBD1 (5 bases). V was trimmed by 3 bases and J by 5 bases, leaving 20 bases between them. Germline V gene sequence: CDR1 SGDLS, CDR2 YYNGEE. CDR3 length: 16 amino acids. The CDR3 coding sequence is TGTGCCAGCAGCGGACTAACTTCAGGGCTAGGGACTGAAGCTTTCTTT. This sequence encodes CASSGLTSGLGTEAFF.

This clonotype was recorded many times. The rearrangement joins TRBV5-1 to TRBJ1-5; D not resolved. Germline lookup yields CDR1 SGHRS and CDR2 YFSETQ. This CDR3 comprises 13 residues. V shed 2 bases and J shed 7 bases, with 10 bases lying between them. The DNA for the CDR3 is TGCGCCAGCAGCTTTTCCGGGATGCAGCCCCAGCATTTT. Its translation is CASSFSGMQPQHF.

The rearrangement joins TRBV19 to TRBJ1-1, with unresolved D. V was shortened by 3 bases and J by 0 bases, with 8 bases between the two germline ends. The CDR3 covers 14 residues. Germline assignment: CDR1 LNHDA and CDR2 SQIVND (reference sequence). The CDR3: CASSIRSVNTEAFF. CDR3 nucleotides: TGTGCCAGTAGTATCAGATCAGTGAACACTGAAGCTTTCTTT.